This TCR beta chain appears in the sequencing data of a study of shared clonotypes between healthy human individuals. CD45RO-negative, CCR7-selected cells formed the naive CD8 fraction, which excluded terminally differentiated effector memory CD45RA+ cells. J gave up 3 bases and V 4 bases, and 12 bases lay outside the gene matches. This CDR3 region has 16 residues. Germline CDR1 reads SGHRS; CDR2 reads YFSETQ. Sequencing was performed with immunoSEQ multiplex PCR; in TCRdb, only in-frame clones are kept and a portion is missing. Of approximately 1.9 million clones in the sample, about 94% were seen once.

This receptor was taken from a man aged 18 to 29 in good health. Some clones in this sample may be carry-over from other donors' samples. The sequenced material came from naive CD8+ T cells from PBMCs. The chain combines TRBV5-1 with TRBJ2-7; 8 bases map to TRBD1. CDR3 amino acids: CASSPRGQVGDYEQYF. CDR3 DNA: TGCGCCAGCAGCCCGAGGGGACAGGTCGGGGACTACGAGCAGTACTTC. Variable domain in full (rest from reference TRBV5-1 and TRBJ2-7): KAGVTQTPRYLIKTRGQQVTLSCSPISGHRSVSWYQQTPGQGLQFLFEYFSETQRNKGNFPGRFSGRQFSNSRSEMNVSTLELGDSALYLCASSPRGQVGDYEQYFGPGTRLTVT.